These 15 T cell receptor beta chains were all obtained from the same sample, sequenced in a study of blood T cells in healthy people across ages. A second 7 to 11 cycle PCR used barcoded and J-beta primers. TCRdb called the 5' RACE reads again in MiXCR, with one record for every CDR3 protein. Altogether roughly 680,000 distinct CDR3 sequences are present, over 40% being singletons, with the ten largest covering approximately 13%. Sequenced input: blood. The origin of the receptors is a woman aged 80 or older in good health.

Points on this clonotype: A clone one base away is much larger, so this may be a read error. V is TRBV10-3 and J is TRBJ1-4; TRBD1 aligns across 7 bases. This CDR3 spans 13 amino acids. Looked up from germline, CDR1 is ENHRY and CDR2 is SYGVKD. The CDR3 sequence: CAITQGGTEELFF. CDR3 DNA: TGTGCCATCACCCAGGGGGGGACTGAAGAACTGTTTTTT.

V and J are TRBV7-9 and TRBJ2-1; a weak D match, TRBD2 (5 bases). Trimming took off 4 bases at V and 7 bases at J, with 11 bases between the two ends. Per germline, CDR1 SEHNR and CDR2 FQNEAQ (reference sequence). This CDR3 comprises 13 residues. In DNA, the CDR3 is TGTGCCAGCAGCTCACTGACGGGAAATGAGCAGTTCTTC. This encodes CASSSLTGNEQFF.

On this clonotype: A read error may be the cause here, since a much bigger clone is one base away. The chain couples TRBV20-1 to TRBJ2-1; 9 bases match TRBD1. In germline, CDR1 is DFQATT, CDR2 SNEGSKA (reference sequence). This CDR3 is 13 amino acids long. The V gene end was trimmed by 6 bases and the J gene end by 11 bases; junction bases not matched to a gene: 11. CDR3 sequence reads: CSAAGTGIDKQFF. As DNA, the CDR3 is TGCAGTGCCGCCGGGACAGGGATCGATAAGCAGTTCTTC.

As to this clonotype: The junction differs from germline at one of its ends, possibly a read error. The chain joins TRBV5-1 to TRBJ1-1; D unclear. The CDR3 loop spans 13 amino acids. Germline V CDR1 and CDR2: SGHRS, YFSETQ. The CDR3 DNA follows: TGCACCAGCAGCTTGGTGGGAGACACTGAAGCTTTCTTT. It translates to CTSSLVGDTEAFF.

Comments on this clonotype: A much larger clone sits a single nucleotide away, making a read error possible. The genes are TRBV10-3 and TRBJ2-7; 9 positions match TRBD2. The germline V gene encodes CDR1 ENHRY and CDR2 SYGVKD. V was pared by 6 bases and J by 1 base, with 10 bases of the junction left unmatched. The CDR3 extends over 16 amino acids. The CDR3 DNA follows: TGTGCCATCAGCCGGGCGGCTAGCGGGATTTCCTACGAGCAGTACTTC. Translating it yields CAISRAASGISYEQYF.

This chain connects TRBV20-1 to TRBJ1-2, with no clear D. The length of the CDR3 is 13 residues. The germline V gene has CDR1 DFQATT and CDR2 SNEGSKA (reference sequence). Trimming stripped 0 bases from V and 2 bases from J, with 7 bases between. CDR3 sequence reads: CSARDHLNYGYTF. Written as DNA, the CDR3 is TGCAGTGCTAGAGATCATTTGAACTATGGCTACACCTTC.

The chain recombines TRBV20-1 with TRBJ2-3; 9 positions match TRBD2. This CDR3 contains 13 residues. Looked up from germline, CDR1 is DFQATT and CDR2 is SNEGSKA (reference sequence). V shed 5 bases, J shed 14 bases, and the junction held 14 bases outside the gene matches. The CDR3 reads CSARGRNEAGGYF. The CDR3 DNA follows: TGCAGTGCTCGGGGGCGGAATGAAGCGGGGGGGTATTTT.

CDR3 amino acids: CASSLRTGEQDEAFF. DNA for the CDR3: TGTGCCAGCTCACTCAGGACAGGGGAACAAGATGAAGCTTTCTTT. The chain links TRBV18 to TRBJ1-1; TRBD1 matches at 9 bases. After removal of 4 bases from V and 7 bases from J, the junction contained 10 bases not matched to a gene. The length of the CDR3 is 15 residues. Germline V lookup: CDR1 KGHSH, CDR2 LQKENI.

CDR3 residues: CASSETSGSHEQFF. The CDR3 DNA reads as TGTGCCAGCTCTGAGACTAGCGGGAGTCATGAGCAGTTCTTC. The rearrangement links TRBV18 to TRBJ2-1; the match to TRBD2 covers 12 bases. Germline V CDR1 and CDR2: KGHSH, LQKENI. The CDR3 length is 14 residues. Trimming at V came to 6 bases and at J to 8 bases, leaving 5 bases not matched to a gene.

This clonotype showed up just once. The V and J genes are TRBV30 and TRBJ2-1; weak D call: TRBD2 (6 bases). Per the germline V gene, CDR1 is GTSNPN and CDR2 is SVGIG (reference sequence). This CDR3 region has 13 residues. Deletions cut 2 bases from V and 8 bases from J, with 13 bases between. CDR3 protein: CAWSRRGGHEQFF. The DNA of the CDR3 is TGTGCCTGGAGTAGGAGGGGCGGTCATGAGCAGTTCTTC.

Turning to this clonotype: A much larger clone lies a single base off, so this may be a read error. This chain joins TRBV25-1 and TRBJ2-5; the D gene could be TRBD1 or TRBD2 (5 bases each). This CDR3 comprises 14 residues. CDR1 is MGHDK and CDR2 is SYGVNS in the germline V gene. V was trimmed by 1 base and J by 11 bases, leaving 17 bases between them. The chain's CDR3 is CASSEFEGYNEQYF. DNA of the CDR3: TGTGCCAGCAGTGAATTCGAGGGGTACAATGAGCAGTACTTC. The variable domain in full, with the rest retrieved from reference TRBV25-1 and TRBJ2-5, is EADIYQTPRYLVIGTGKKITLECSQTMGHDKMYWYQQDPGMELHLIHYSYGVNSTEKGDLSSESTVSRIRTEHFPLTLESARPSHTSQYLCASSEFEGYNEQYFGPGTRLLVL.

Worth noting for this clonotype: One base away lies a much larger clone, so this may be a sequencing read error. The chain employs TRBV5-1 and TRBJ2-1, with D tentatively TRBD2 (5 bases). The J call may be mistaken, given a closer DNA end match to TRBJ2-7. The germline V gene encodes CDR1 SGHRS and CDR2 YFSETQ. This CDR3 is built from 15 residues. The CDR3, as DNA: TGCGCCAGCAGCTTGGCCGGGATCTCCTACAATGAGCAGTACTTC. Its protein product is CASSLAGISYNEQYF.

The genes are TRBV6-5 and TRBJ2-3; D remains unclear. V lost 0 bases and J lost 2, with 12 bases in between. From germline, CDR1 is MNHEY and CDR2 SVGAGI. The CDR3 contains 16 residues. The CDR3 region is CASSYSRGSYTDTQYF. The CDR3, as DNA: TGTGCCAGCAGTTACTCGAGAGGCTCGTACACAGATACGCAGTATTTT.

The genes are TRBV20-1 and TRBJ2-5; D gene unclear. The CDR3 has 12 amino acids. The V gene's germline CDR1 is DFQATT and CDR2 SNEGSKA (reference sequence). V was cut by 5 bases and J by 5 bases, with 12 bases left in between. The chain's CDR3 is CSAGRRPETQYF. The CDR3 nucleotides read TGCAGTGCTGGAAGACGCCCGGAGACCCAGTACTTC.

The chain is built from TRBV10-3 and TRBJ1-5; 8 nucleotides agree with TRBD1. The CDR3 runs 15 residues. With V trimmed by 11 bases and J by 4 bases, 13 bases remained unmatched. CDR1 is ENHRY and CDR2 is SYGVKD in the germline V gene. The CDR3 region is CASRGQEGRNQPQHF. Here the CDR3 DNA reads TGTGCCTCCAGGGGGCAGGAAGGTCGAAATCAGCCCCAGCATTTT.